These 8 T cell receptor beta chains came from one sample sequenced in a study of T cells in Graves' hyperthyroidism and ophthalmopathy. TCR beta CDR3 sequences were amplified from RNA transcripts. The HTBI primer set served for first-round RT-PCR of the TCR CDR3. One entry per CDR3 protein results from TCRdb running MiXCR on the multiplex PCR reads. Counted here are nearly 600,000 distinct CDR3 sequences, 14% occurring once; the ten biggest clones make up approximately 5.7%. Sequences were obtained from blood. The origin of the receptors is a woman aged 25 to 39 with Graves' hyperthyroidism that later progressed to Graves' ophthalmopathy.

This clonotype was detected many times. This sequence joins TRBV27 and TRBJ2-5, with TRBD2 matching 13 bases. V was clipped by 4 bases and J by 4 bases; unmatched bases: 9. This CDR3 comprises 17 residues. CDR1 and CDR2 (germline): MNHEY, SMNVEV (reference sequence). The CDR3 DNA is TGTGCCAGCAGTTCACTTCGGACTAGCGGGAGAGGAGAGACCCAGTACTTC. Residues: CASSSLRTSGRGETQYF.

This clonotype came up once. A clone one base away is much larger, so this may be a read error. This chain connects TRBV9 to TRBJ2-7, with 11 bases identical to TRBD2. CDR1 is SGDLS and CDR2 is YYNGEE in the germline V gene. The CDR3 runs 15 residues. The CDR3 here is CASGVVAGGSYEQYF. The CDR3 region has the DNA TGTGCCAGCGGCGTAGTAGCGGGAGGGAGCTACGAGCAGTACTTC.

There are many counts of this clonotype. V and J are TRBV7-2 and TRBJ2-2, with D unclear. V lost 5 bases and J 7 bases, leaving 8 bases between the germline ends. The length of the CDR3 is 12 residues. Germline values: CDR1 SGHTA, CDR2 FQGNSA. CDR3 bases: TGTGCCAGCAGCGCCACTGACGGGGAGCTGTTTTTT. Amino acids: CASSATDGELFF.

A few counts support this clonotype. The V and J genes are TRBV15 and TRBJ2-2, with TRBD1 matching over 11 bases. The CDR3 extends over 15 amino acids. After removal of 6 bases from V and 4 bases from J, the junction contained 4 bases not matched to a gene. Germline V gene sequence: CDR1 LNHNV, CDR2 YYDKDF (reference sequence). The DNA of the CDR3 is TGTGCCACCAGGACCGGGACAGGGGGCACCGGGGAGCTGTTTTTT. Residues: CATRTGTGGTGELFF.

This clonotype was recorded many times. The rearrangement links TRBV12-3 or TRBV12-4 to TRBJ2-7; unclear D gene. Trimming took 8 bases from V and 2 from J, leaving 10 bases between them. The CDR3 covers 12 residues. CDR3 DNA sequence: TGTGCCAGCGGTACAGAGGCCTACGAGCAGTACTTC. This encodes CASGTEAYEQYF.

This clonotype was detected many times. The chain couples TRBV12-3 or TRBV12-4 to TRBJ2-1; D gene uncertain. Between the trimmed V and J ends, which lost 3 bases and 4 bases, there was a span of 10 bases. CDR3 length: 14 residues. The CDR3 DNA follows: TGTGCCAGCAGTTTGACGGCACGATACAATGAGCAGTTCTTC. As protein: CASSLTARYNEQFF.

This clonotype was found a few times. The genes are TRBV13 and TRBJ2-7; 9 bases agree with TRBD2. The CDR3 totals 15 residues. CDR1 PRHDT and CDR2 FYEKMQ come from the germline V gene (reference sequence). Trimming cost V 6 bases and J 0 bases; bases outside gene matches: 6. CDR3 residues: CASSSNSGSSYEQYF. For the CDR3, the DNA is TGTGCCAGCAGTTCCAATAGCGGGAGCTCCTACGAGCAGTACTTC.

This chain joins TRBV28 and TRBJ1-2, with D possibly matching TRBD1 (5 bases). CDR3 size: 15 residues. The germline gives CDR1 MDHEN, CDR2 SYDVKM. Trimming removed 6 bases at V and 6 bases at J, with 20 bases between. The CDR3 nucleotides are TGTGCCAGCAGAGCCCCCGGGACGCCAAAGAATGGCTACACCTTC. It translates to CASRAPGTPKNGYTF.